These 2 T cell receptor beta chains originate from one sample sequenced in a study of blood T cell repertoires in COVID-19. Profiling relied on immunoSEQ multiplex PCR, and the TCRdb table lists in-frame clones only, not all of them. The sample consists of about 260,000 clones, less than 90% of them appearing once. Source material: PBMCs or T cells enriched from blood (not recorded which). The source of these receptors is a woman aged 45-65 years who had recovered from COVID-19.

J is TRBJ1-1 and V is TRBV3-1 (or the pseudogene TRBV3-2); 7 bases agree with TRBD1. CDR1 is LGHDT and CDR2 is YNNKEL in the germline V gene (reference sequence). This CDR3 is 15 amino acids long. V shed 2 bases and J 0 bases; nucleotides not matched to a gene: 3. DNA for the CDR3: TGTGCCAGCAGCCAAACCGGGACAGTGAACACTGAAGCTTTCTTT. Translation: CASSQTGTVNTEAFF.

V and J are TRBV27 and TRBJ1-2; no clear D. Trimming took off 3 bases at V and 9 bases at J, with 11 bases between the two ends. From germline, CDR1 is MNHEY and CDR2 SMNVEV (reference sequence). There are 12 residues in the CDR3. The CDR3 sequence: CASSFSGVSYTF. Here the CDR3 DNA reads TGTGCCAGCAGTTTTTCCGGGGTTAGCTACACCTTC.